This T cell receptor (beta chain) comes out of a study of beta chain features in type 1 diabetes (dated by TCRdb to the late 2010s). As for the study more broadly: Mean age, gender distribution, total cell number and subset yield were not different between patients and healthy donors. A total of 100 million to 110 million sorted cells were examined across all samples, and a strong correlation was observed between cell number per subset and RNA yield. In the study, recently diagnosed type 1 diabetes patients and matched healthy donors were compared on the TCRB repertoires of their sorted circulating CD4+ T cell subsets. Whereas all 30 or so donors provided naive and central memory subsets, regulatory and stem cell-like memory subsets were isolated from just 8 patients and about 8 healthy donors.

The full study reports these points: Naive, central memory and regulatory TCRB repertoires appeared more similar among patients than among healthy donors. Shorter templates might be favored by PCR, yet because patient and control samples were amplified and corrected together, any such skew would affect both groups equally. Because cDNA was sequenced instead of genomic DNA, highly expressing activated cells could be over-represented, though the groups showed no difference in activation or CD3 levels. At VDJ recombination sites, patients with type 1 diabetes made fewer insertions and deleted more nucleotides, a pattern implying thymic rearrangement abnormalities. Only small numbers of individuals were included in the HLA sub-analyses, which left unresolved whether HLA type had any influence on TCRB rearrangement. Type 1 diabetes patients showed a moderate but significant shortening of TCRB CDR3 length in all four CD4+ subsets.

Trimming takes 10 bases off V and 1 base off J; junction bases not matched to a gene: 4. The CDR3 sequence holds 14 residues, the cysteine and phenylalanine included. The read is trimmed to its CDR3 DNA, 42 bases read in frame from base 1. Reading the germline V gene (reference sequence) gives CDR1 LNHDA and CDR2 SQIVND. All of the isolated RNA was reverse transcribed with the High Capacity cDNA Reverse Transcription Kit, so expressed TCRB transcripts were sequenced. Naive, central memory and regulatory T cell samples underwent deep immunoSEQ sequencing, averaging roughly 3.3 million total reads per sample. Sorted cells were lysed in RLT buffer, and RNA was extracted using DNase-treated RNeasy Micro or Mini kits according to cell number. To prevent cross-contamination, each cell subset was processed individually, whereas patient and healthy donor samples were processed jointly. TCRB sequences were amplified from cDNA with the immunoSEQ multiplex PCR, producing 87-bp fragments spanning the CDR3 region. The amplicons were sequenced using the Illumina HiSeq platform. As for the authors' bioinformatics: Synthetic template baselines were used to correct PCR bias computationally, reads within Hamming distance 2 were collapsed, and singletons that could not be merged were discarded. Reads were aligned to IMGT to assign V, D and J genes, CDR3 length, and insertions or deletions at six rearrangement sites. Within each subset, clonotype counts were normalized to the number of sorted cells before true diversity and Gini coefficients were calculated with the tcR R package. The overlap coefficient, calculated on TCRB nucleotide sequences, was used to quantify repertoire sharing. Out-of-frame TCRB sequences from naive cells were analyzed as a proxy for the pre-selection repertoire. The table comes from immuneACCESS by way of TCRdb, which keeps in-frame sequences with V and J called. Part of the clones is missing from these tables; in studies checked, under half for an unresolved V gene and the rest for unknown reasons. V and J calls and clone size are as listed in that table; D and trimming were resolved from the DNA. Within this sample are 350,000 to 400,000 clones, with over 10% of them counted one time only. About 0.01% of the sample rests with the top ten.

As to this clone: Its recognized antigen is unknown. Nothing much larger sits one base from this clone, and base qualities are not available.

From each donor, a single peripheral blood sample of roughly 0.11 L on average was drawn into heparinised tubes. Naive, central memory, regulatory and stem cell-like memory CD4+ T cells were sorted on a BD FACSAria II using a panel including CD45RO, CCR7, CD25, CD127, CD95 and CD27. All sorted populations exceeded 98% purity. PBMCs were isolated right away by Lymphoprep density gradient centrifugation and were stained directly, without culture. So that batch effects would be minimized, each experiment stained and sorted samples in pairs, pairing one healthy donor with one patient. This receptor was taken from a woman between 18 and 29 years old with type 1 diabetes. The chain links TRBV19 with TRBJ2-2; TRBD1 aligns with 9 central bases. The source material was naive CD4+ T cells from blood. The cell subset or site label, read with the paper, signifies: true naive CD4+ T cells. The DNA sequence reads TGTGCCATCCGGACAGGGGAGAACACCGGGGAGCTGTTTTTT. Translated, it reads CAIRTGENTGELFF.